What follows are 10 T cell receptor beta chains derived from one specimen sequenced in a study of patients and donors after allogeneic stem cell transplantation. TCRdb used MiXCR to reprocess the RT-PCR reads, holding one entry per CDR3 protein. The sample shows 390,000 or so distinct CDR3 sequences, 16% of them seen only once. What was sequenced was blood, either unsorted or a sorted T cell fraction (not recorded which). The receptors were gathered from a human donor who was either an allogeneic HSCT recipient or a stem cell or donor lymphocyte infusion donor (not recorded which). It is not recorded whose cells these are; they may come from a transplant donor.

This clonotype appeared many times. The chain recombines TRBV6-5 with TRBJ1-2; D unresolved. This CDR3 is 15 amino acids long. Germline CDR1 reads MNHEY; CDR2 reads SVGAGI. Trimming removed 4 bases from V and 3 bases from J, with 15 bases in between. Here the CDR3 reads CASSWAFSADYGYTF. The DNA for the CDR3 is TGTGCCAGCAGTTGGGCTTTCTCGGCAGACTATGGCTACACCTTC.

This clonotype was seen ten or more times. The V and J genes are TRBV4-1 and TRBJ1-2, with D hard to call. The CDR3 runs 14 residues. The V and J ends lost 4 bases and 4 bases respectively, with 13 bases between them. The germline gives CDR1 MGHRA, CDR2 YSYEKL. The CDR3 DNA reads TGCGCCAGCAGCCCGCAGCGTGACTCCTATGGCTACACCTTC. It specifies CASSPQRDSYGYTF.

The CDR3 bases are TGCGCCAGCAGCCAAGAGTCAGATACGCAGTATTTT. Translated: CASSQESDTQYF. The V call is TRBV4-1, the J call TRBJ2-3; D not resolved. The V end lost 0 bases, the J end lost 4 bases, and 2 bases lay between the germline ends. The CDR3 has 12 amino acids. The germline V gene encodes CDR1 MGHRA and CDR2 YSYEKL.

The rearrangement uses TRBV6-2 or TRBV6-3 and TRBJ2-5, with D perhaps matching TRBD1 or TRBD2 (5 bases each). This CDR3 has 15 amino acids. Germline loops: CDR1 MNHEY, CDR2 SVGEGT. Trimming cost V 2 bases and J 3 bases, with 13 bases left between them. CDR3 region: CASSYVSGRKETQYF. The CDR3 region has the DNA TGTGCCAGCAGTTACGTCTCGGGACGTAAAGAGACCCAGTACTTC.

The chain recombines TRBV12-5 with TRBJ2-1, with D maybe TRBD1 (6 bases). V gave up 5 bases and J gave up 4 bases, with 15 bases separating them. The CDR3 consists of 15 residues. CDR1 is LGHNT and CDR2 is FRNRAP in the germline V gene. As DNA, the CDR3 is TGTGCTAGTGGTCTCGACAGGAAGATGTACAATGAGCAGTTCTTC. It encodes CASGLDRKMYNEQFF.

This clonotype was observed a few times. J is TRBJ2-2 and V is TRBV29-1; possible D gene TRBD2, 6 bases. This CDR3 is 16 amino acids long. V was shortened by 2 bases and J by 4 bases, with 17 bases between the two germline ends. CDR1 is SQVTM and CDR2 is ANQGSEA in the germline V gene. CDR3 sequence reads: CSVEIGPGVGTGELFF. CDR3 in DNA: TGCAGCGTTGAAATCGGTCCGGGAGTGGGCACCGGGGAGCTGTTTTTT.

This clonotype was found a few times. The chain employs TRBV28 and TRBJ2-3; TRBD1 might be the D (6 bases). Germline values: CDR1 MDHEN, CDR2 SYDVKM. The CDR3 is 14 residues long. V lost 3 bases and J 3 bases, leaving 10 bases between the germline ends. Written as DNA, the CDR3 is TGTGCCAGCAGTTTTGAAAGGGGGACAGATACGCAGTATTTT. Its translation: CASSFERGTDTQYF.

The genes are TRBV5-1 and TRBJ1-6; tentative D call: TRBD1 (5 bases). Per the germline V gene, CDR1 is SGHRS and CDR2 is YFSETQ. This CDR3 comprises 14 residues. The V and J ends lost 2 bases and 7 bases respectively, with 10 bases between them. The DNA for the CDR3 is TGCGCCAGCAGCTTTGGGGCGCGGAATTCACCCCTCCACTTT. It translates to CASSFGARNSPLHF.

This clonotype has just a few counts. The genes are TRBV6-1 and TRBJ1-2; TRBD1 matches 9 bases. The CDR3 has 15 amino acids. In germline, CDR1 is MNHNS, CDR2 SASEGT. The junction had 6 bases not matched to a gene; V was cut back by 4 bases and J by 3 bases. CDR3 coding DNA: TGTGCCAGCAGTGGAGACAGGGGGAGCTACTATGGCTACACCTTC. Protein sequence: CASSGDRGSYYGYTF.

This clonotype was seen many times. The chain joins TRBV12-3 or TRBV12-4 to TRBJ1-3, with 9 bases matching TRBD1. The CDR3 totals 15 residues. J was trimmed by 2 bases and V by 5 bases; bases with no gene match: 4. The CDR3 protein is CASSPDRGTGNTIYF. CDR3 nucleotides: TGTGCCAGCAGTCCTGACAGGGGGACTGGAAACACCATATATTTT.